Given below is one TCR beta chain in context. Its antigen is not yet known. Base qualities are not at hand, and no much larger clone is one base apart. This sample is part of a study of cytomegalovirus exposure and HLA in healthy donors (dated by TCRdb to 2017 to 2019). About the investigation overall: An earlier analysis of several hundred of the donors reported roughly 300 Gb of sequence data and roughly 120 million unique TCR beta sequences obtained from some 170 million T cells. The study profiled the T cell repertoires of more than 500 subjects by immunosequencing and related them to cytomegalovirus serostatus. Genome-wide SNP genotypes for about 60% of the roughly 700 donors were used in a later genetic analysis, which treated that subset as a discovery cohort. Typing coverage differed by locus: A, B, C, DRB1 and DQB1 were typed in roughly 620-630 donors, DQA1 in roughly 510, DPA1 in nearly 610, and DPB1 in approximately 450. Among roughly 400 genotyped donors of the cohort, an average of approximately 240,000 unique TCR beta nucleotide sequences were sequenced per donor, roughly 20% of them non-productive. All discovery cohort repertoires had been generated using a single sequencing platform. Four to six DR-DQ haplotypes were handled as single units for association and clustering, since linkage in the cohort was strong. To predict cytomegalovirus infection status, the study combined high-throughput TCR immunosequencing, statistical association of individual TCRs with disease status, and machine learning. Rather than drawing on any new phenotypic data, the later analysis identified candidate immune exposures from TCR beta sequences and the way those sequences occurred across donors. Donor age, sex, ethnicity and CMV serostatus were compiled alongside the repertoire data. The genetic ancestry cluster associated with self-reported Caucasian donors included 81% of the 398 genotyped donors. A later analysis re-analyzed previously published TCR beta repertoires from 500 to 700 donors and added high-resolution HLA genotyping to study TCR occurrence patterns. HLA typing included class I and class II loci at four-digit resolution. In addition to the first cohort of 666 subjects, a separate validation cohort of some 120 different subjects was used. The aim of the study was to test whether cataloging public T cell receptors could identify signatures of past pathogen exposure. Roughly 310 gigabases of sequencing data and 70 million to 85 million unique TCR sequences were included in an early release covering 550 to 800 HLA-typed donors. An earlier analysis of 587 of the donors applied high-throughput TCR beta sequencing to assess whether each TCR beta V gene segment acted as functional or pseudogenic. The investigation overall reported the following: The study gave a list of under 200 TCR beta chains associated with cytomegalovirus. A further reported finding was that TCR beta sequences accurately predicted the HLA-A and HLA-B alleles for most subjects in the first cohort. According to a later analysis, TCR association rates differed among HLA loci, with DRB1 alleles showing the most associated TCRs and HLA-C alleles showing the fewest. Because some donors lacked HLA typing at each locus, the association tests relied only on the typed subset. The presence/absence analyses assumed that sequencing depth was roughly uniform across donors, and that assumption may not be true. In an earlier analysis of about 600 of the donors, most TCR beta V segments appeared in productive rearrangements about 90% or about 30% of the time, broadly matching IMGT annotations. Specific HLA alleles were associated with about 17,000 TCR beta sequences at a false discovery rate of 0.05 in a later analysis. A cluster of highly shared sequence variants was judged likely to be a technical artifact of the sequencing pipeline. Because counts were too low, roughly 18 rarely observed V segments, including chromosome 9 orphons, were left out of the earlier analysis of a few hundred of the donors. CMV serostatus was the only immune exposure information available for the cohort. Because the 87-base-pair reads could not distinguish some IMGT-functional V segments, including TRBV6-2 and TRBV6-3, those segments were excluded. Three of the identified cytomegalovirus-associated TCR beta chains were confirmed in vitro to be specific for cytomegalovirus antigens. Correlated functional status among segregating V segments might be attributable to linkage disequilibrium, but an unknown experimental factor could not be ruled out. Assigning TCR associations to individual alleles was difficult when HLA alleles, especially DR and DQ, strongly co-occurred. The classifier was reported to diagnose cytomegalovirus status with high specificity and sensitivity in both the original cohort and the validation cohort. The authors suggested that the approach could potentially be generalized to other disease states and immunological phenotypes. The cohort was sequenced for TCR beta chains only, and without alpha or paired-chain data the features that could be detected were limited. V-gene and J-gene trimming of TCR beta chains was associated with a missense DCLRE1C variant in a later genetic analysis, and the association was replicated in an independent cohort. In a later analysis, HLA-associated TCR beta chains were found to be more clonally expanded and to have lower generation probabilities than equally common non-associated chains. In a later analysis, most CMV-associated TCR beta chains were found to appear HLA-restricted, with HLA associations seemingly driven largely by CMV exposure. A later analysis reported that several top co-occurrence clusters appeared linked to parvovirus B19, influenza, CMV and Epstein-Barr virus. While some public TCRs were present in many individuals, most TCR sequences turned up only very rarely across donors. A later genetic analysis reported fewer N-insertions in productive TCRs among donors in an Asian-associated ancestry cluster than the roughly 700-donor mean.

The CDR3, from cysteine to phenylalanine, totals 14 residues. The CDR3 DNA has 42 bases and is translated from base 1. V is pruned by 6 bases and J by 5 bases, leaving 4 bases of the junction without a gene match. From the germline V gene (reference sequence), CDR1 is MNHNY and CDR2 is SVGAGI. Libraries were constructed by the immunoSEQ multiplex PCR assay. A mixture of 60 forward primers for TCR Vbeta segments and 13 reverse primers for TCR Jbeta segments was used in the multiplex PCR. The CDR3 region of rearranged TCR beta genes was amplified from genomic DNA by a multiplex PCR assay. Amplified TCR beta libraries were sequenced as 87-base-pair reads on the Illumina HiSeq System. The authors processed their data as follows. A later analysis tallied approximately 87 million unique TCR beta chains across the 700 or so repertoires, and around 12 million of those chains were shared by two or more donors. To remove PCR and sequencing errors, raw reads were error-corrected and collapsed into unique sequences using a nearest-neighbor algorithm that merged closely related sequences. CDR3 sequences were aligned to IMGT reference sequences to assign V, D and J gene segments. For a sequence to be retained, a match of at least six nucleotides was required to both a V gene segment and a J gene segment. Rearrangements were classified as productive when the CDR3 lacked stop codons and remained in frame with V and J, and all other rearrangements were classified as non-productive. CDR3 was defined according to IMGT convention as the region running from the second conserved V-encoded cysteine to the conserved J-encoded phenylalanine. The earlier analysis of about 590 of the donors excluded sequences that lacked an unambiguous match to a single V gene segment. In an earlier analysis of roughly 600 of the donors, a V segment was called functional when productive rearrangements were above 56.7%, and segregating when the standard deviation between donors exceeded 5%. To diagnose cytomegalovirus status from the catalog of TCR beta chain sequences, a statistical classification framework was built. In a later analysis, TCR nucleotide sequences were compared against IMGT/GENE-DB human TR gene sequences so that V and J genes could be assigned. In a later analysis, CDR3 sequences and most-parsimonious VDJ recombination scenarios were assigned using the TCRdist pipeline. In a later analysis, each TCR beta chain was defined by its CDR3 amino acid sequence together with its V-gene family, and reads lacking a unique V-gene family were excluded. In a later analysis, approximately 640 highly shared, low-generation-probability nucleotide sequences were removed to address suspected cross-contamination and a sequencing artifact. A later analysis calculated a clonal expansion index for each public chain from normalized within-repertoire ranks of inferred template counts. In a later analysis, generation probabilities were computed using a VDJ recombination model fitted to out-of-frame rearrangements, and the results were checked against IGoR. In a later analysis, TCR-TCR, TCR-HLA and TCR-CMV co-occurrence was scored with hypergeometric tests, and a repertoire-size bias correction was applied to TCR pairs. A later analysis estimated false discovery rates by permuting HLA or CMV assignments 20 times. In a later analysis, co-occurring TCRs were grouped with DBSCAN, and TCRdist sequence similarity was added when clustering was performed within HLA-allele-positive subsets. Repertoires with fewer than 30,000 or more than 120,000 public chains, plus five repertoires with anomalous nucleotide sharing, were excluded from co-occurrence clustering. TCRdb took this table from immuneACCESS and kept in-frame rearrangements with V and J called. Such tables lack part of the clones; where checked against another copy, unresolved V genes explain under half of the gap, and the rest is unexplained. From that table come the V and J calls and clone size; the DNA was used to work out D and trimming. Within this sample are about 90,000 clones, with around 78% of them counted one time only. Around 0.53% of the sample is in the top ten clones.

The cohort comprised around 700 healthy bone marrow donors. At the time of sampling, every cohort member was nominally healthy, though immune exposures that went unrecorded were likely present. The donor was CMV seronegative and was included in the group of about 400 seronegative cohort members. Each donor provided a peripheral blood sample, and peripheral blood mononuclear cells were used for TCR beta sequencing. The Qiagen DNeasy Blood Extraction Kit was used to extract genomic DNA from the blood cell samples. This receptor was obtained from a man younger than 45 in good health and CMV-seronegative. The sequencing input was PBMCs. This sequence uses TRBV6-6 and TRBJ2-1; TRBD1 lines up with 10 middle nucleotides. The CDR3 corresponds to CASRGQGVNNEQFF. The sequence in DNA is TGTGCCAGCAGAGGACAGGGGGTTAACAATGAGCAGTTCTTC.